These 11 T cell receptor beta chains were sequenced from one sample in a study of CD8 T cells in Susac syndrome. Reverse transcription of 0.5 to 1 ug RNA was performed with random hexamers. TCRdb re-called the immunoSEQ multiplex PCR reads through MiXCR, storing one row per CDR3 protein. The table shows about 200,000 distinct CDR3 sequences, with more than 85% occurring only once. Source material: CD4+ T cells from PBMCs. The receptors were gathered from a human donor with multiple sclerosis.

This chain links TRBV20-1 with TRBJ1-2; perhaps TRBD1 as D (6 bases). The CDR3 loop spans 13 amino acids. Germline CDR1 DFQATT, CDR2 SNEGSKA (reference sequence). Trimming removed 3 bases from V and 3 bases from J, with 11 bases in between. The CDR3 DNA follows: TGCAGTGCTAGCACAGGGTCGGACTATGGCTACACCTTC. Translation: CSASTGSDYGYTF.

This chain links TRBV6-5 with TRBJ1-4, with TRBD1 matching over 7 bases. Germline V gene lookup returns CDR1 MNHEY and CDR2 SVGAGI. Losses at the gene ends were 5 bases for V and 3 bases for J; bases not matched to a gene: 3. The CDR3 has 14 residues. In DNA form, the CDR3 reads TGTGCCAGCAGTCGGGGACAGCCTAATGAAAAACTGTTTTTT. This encodes CASSRGQPNEKLFF.

This clonotype was picked up one time. The rearrangement joins TRBV20-1 to TRBJ1-1; perhaps TRBD1 as D (5 bases). There are 15 residues in the CDR3. The germline CDR1 and CDR2 sequences are DFQATT and SNEGSKA (reference sequence). The CDR3 DNA sequence: TGCAGCGCGCACTGGGCAGGGAACATGAACACTGAAGCTTTCTTT. Translation gives CSAHWAGNMNTEAFF.

This sequence joins TRBV11-2 and TRBJ2-3; 12 bases fit TRBD2. CDR1 and CDR2 from the germline V gene are SGHAT and FQNNGV. The CDR3 totals 15 residues. V gave up 6 bases and J gave up 4 bases; unmatched junction bases: 5. The CDR3 loop is CASRTGLAGADTQYF. In nucleotides, the CDR3 is TGTGCCAGCAGGACGGGACTAGCGGGTGCAGATACGCAGTATTTT. The full variable domain, with the rest looked up from reference TRBV11-2 and TRBJ2-3, is EAGVAQSPRYKIIEKRQSVAFWCNPISGHATLYWYQQILGQGPKLLIQFQNNGVVDDSQLPKDRFSAERLKGVDSTLKIQPAKLEDSAVYLCASRTGLAGADTQYFGPGTRLTVL.

The chain links TRBV12-3 or TRBV12-4 to TRBJ2-3; TRBD1 might be the D (5 bases). This CDR3 has 14 residues. The germline V and J ends were trimmed by 1 base and 4 bases, with 9 bases remaining between them. The CDR3 protein is CASSLVQGPDTQYF. DNA of the CDR3: TGTGCCAGCAGTTTAGTCCAGGGCCCAGATACGCAGTATTTT.

This chain uses TRBV9 with TRBJ2-7; no reliable D call. Germline-derived CDR1 and CDR2 are SGDLS and YYNGEE. The CDR3 contains 13 residues. V was shortened by 4 bases and J by 10 bases, with 18 bases between the two germline ends. The CDR3 spells CASSSARSLVQYF. In DNA form, the CDR3 reads TGTGCCAGCAGCTCCGCACGTTCGTTGGTACAGTACTTC.

This clonotype has just one count. The chain combines TRBV19 with TRBJ1-1; D unclear. V was cut by 5 bases and J by 4 bases, with 11 bases left in between. The CDR3 has 13 residues. In germline, CDR1 is LNHDA, CDR2 SQIVND (reference sequence). This chain's CDR3 is CASSGLLGTEAFF. The CDR3 nucleotides read TGTGCCAGTAGTGGTTTACTGGGCACTGAAGCTTTCTTT.

The chain links TRBV3-1 to TRBJ1-2; TRBD1 matches 12 bases. Germline loops: CDR1 LGHDT, CDR2 YNNKEL (reference sequence). CDR3 length equals 16 residues. The trim removed 4 bases at V and 8 bases at J, leaving 11 bases unmatched. The CDR3 spells CASSLLGTGGAKGYTF. For the CDR3, the DNA is TGTGCCAGCAGCCTACTAGGGACAGGGGGCGCGAAAGGCTACACCTTC.

The rearrangement joins TRBV30 to TRBJ1-6; D unclear. The CDR3 is 12 residues long. Trimming pared 3 bases from V and 6 bases from J, leaving 6 bases between. Germline V gives CDR1 GTSNPN, CDR2 SVGIG (reference sequence). The CDR3: CAWRRINSPLHF. CDR3 bases: TGTGCCTGGAGACGGATTAATTCACCCCTCCACTTT.

This chain uses TRBV29-1 with TRBJ1-3; D gene uncertain. This CDR3 contains 13 residues. With 5 bases removed from V and 0 bases from J, the gap between germline ends came to 8 bases. Per the germline V gene, CDR1 is SQVTM and CDR2 is ANQGSEA. The CDR3 DNA sequence: TGCAGCGTTAGCTTGAGCTCTGGAAACACCATATATTTT. This encodes CSVSLSSGNTIYF.

The CDR3 DNA is TGCAGTGCTTACCTAGCGGGCGAGCAGTACTTC. The encoded protein is CSAYLAGEQYF. The rearrangement uses TRBV20-1 and TRBJ2-7; 8 nucleotides agree with TRBD2. Germline CDR1 is DFQATT and CDR2 is SNEGSKA (reference sequence). V lost 5 bases to trimming and J lost 6 bases; unmatched junction nucleotides: 3. CDR3 length: 11 residues.